These 13 T cell receptor beta chains were sequenced from one sample in a study of blood T cell repertoires in COVID-19. Clones were read by immunoSEQ multiplex PCR, and TCRdb kept only the in-frame ones, dropping some. This table holds about 66,000 clones, roughly 84% found once. Sequences were obtained from peripheral blood. Receptors were obtained from a man aged 50 or older with active COVID-19.

This rearrangement joins TRBV7-9 to TRBJ1-5; the match to TRBD1 covers 8 bases. Germline lookup yields CDR1 SEHNR and CDR2 FQNEAQ (reference sequence). With 5 bases clipped from V and 7 bases from J, the junction kept 7 bases outside the gene matches. This CDR3 has 14 residues. CDR3 residues: CASSPGTGRQPQHF. The CDR3, as DNA: TGTGCCAGCAGCCCAGGGACAGGTCGGCAGCCCCAGCATTTT. Looking up the rest from reference TRBV7-9 and TRBJ1-5 gives the full variable domain: DTGVSQNPRHKITKRGQNVTFRCDPISEHNRLYWYRQTLGQGPEFLTYFQNEAQLEKSRLLSDRFSAERPKGSFSTLEIQRTEQGDSAMYLCASSPGTGRQPQHFGDGTRLSIL.

CDR3 coding DNA: TGTGCCAGCTCACCACCCGGCGGGGGCGGAGAGACCCAGTACTTC. Translation gives CASSPPGGGGETQYF. V gene TRBV18 combines with J gene TRBJ2-5; the D gene is possibly TRBD2 (7 bases). Per germline, CDR1 KGHSH and CDR2 LQKENI. Trimming pared 0 bases from V and 4 bases from J, leaving 12 bases between. CDR3 length: 15 amino acids.

The CDR3 here is CASSISSEQFF. CDR3 nucleotides: TGTGCCAGCTCAATATCGTCTGAGCAGTTCTTC. V gene TRBV18 combines with J gene TRBJ2-1, with D hard to call. CDR1 is KGHSH and CDR2 is LQKENI in the germline V gene. CDR3 length: 11 amino acids. V lost 5 bases to trimming and J lost 9 bases, with 8 bases between them.

This chain connects TRBV24-1 to TRBJ2-2, with 10 bases fitting TRBD1. Germline V gene lookup returns CDR1 KGHDR and CDR2 SFDVKD. The junction had 7 bases not matched to a gene; V was cut back by 4 bases and J by 6 bases. The CDR3 extends over 16 amino acids. CDR3 coding DNA: TGTGCCACCAGTGACCGGGACAGGGGAGGGGCCGGGGAGCTGTTTTTT. It is translated as CATSDRDRGGAGELFF.

The genes are TRBV29-1 and TRBJ2-1; D might be TRBD1 (5 bases). V lost 6 bases to trimming and J lost 6 bases, with 9 bases between them. The germline V gene has CDR1 SQVTM and CDR2 ANQGSEA. The CDR3 is made up of 11 amino acids. CDR3 amino acids: CSVSGPNEQFF. For the CDR3, the DNA is TGCAGCGTCTCAGGGCCCAATGAGCAGTTCTTC.

V gene TRBV11-3 combines with J gene TRBJ2-1, with 13 bases lining up with TRBD2. Germline V lookup: CDR1 SGHNT, CDR2 YENEEA. CDR3 length: 15 amino acids. J was trimmed by 9 bases and V by 0 bases; bases with no gene match: 2. CDR3 amino acids: CASSLEGLAGAEQFF. The CDR3 DNA follows: TGTGCCAGCAGCTTAGAAGGACTAGCGGGAGCTGAGCAGTTCTTC.

The chain carries TRBV7-9 and TRBJ2-5; D perhaps matches TRBD2 (6 bases). CDR1 and CDR2 (germline): SEHNR, FQNEAQ (reference sequence). V was cut by 2 bases and J by 5 bases, with 12 bases left in between. The CDR3 extends over 14 amino acids. CDR3 in DNA: TGTGCCAGCAGCTTAACGGGAGCAGAGGAGACCCAGTACTTC. Its translation is CASSLTGAEETQYF.

The chain has TRBV4-1 and TRBJ1-3; TRBD1 matches 8 bases. This CDR3 region has 16 residues. Unmatched junction bases numbered 5, after V lost 2 bases and J lost 2 bases. Germline V lookup: CDR1 MGHRA, CDR2 YSYEKL. The CDR3 spells CASSQLLDRAGNTIYF. In nucleotides, the CDR3 is TGCGCCAGCAGCCAACTCCTGGACAGGGCTGGAAACACCATATATTTT.

The gene calls are TRBV30 and TRBJ2-3; D is ambiguous. The CDR3 is 13 residues long. Germline V gene lookup returns CDR1 GTSNPN and CDR2 SVGIG (reference sequence). V lost 2 bases and J lost 0, with 6 bases in between. This CDR3 reads CAWSHGSTDTQYF. As DNA, the CDR3 is TGTGCCTGGAGTCACGGGAGCACAGATACGCAGTATTTT.

The CDR3 sequence is CSVEETGAYGYTF. Here the CDR3 DNA reads TGCAGCGTTGAAGAGACAGGGGCATATGGCTACACCTTC. This chain uses TRBV29-1 with TRBJ1-2, with 8 bases that match TRBD1. Per germline, CDR1 SQVTM and CDR2 ANQGSEA. After removal of 0 bases from V and 5 bases from J, the junction contained 2 bases not matched to a gene. The CDR3 has 13 amino acids.

The chain couples TRBV2 to TRBJ1-4; perhaps TRBD1 as D (6 bases). CDR1 SNHLY and CDR2 FYNNEI come from the germline V gene. Between the trimmed V and J ends, which lost 6 bases and 0 bases, there was a span of 11 bases. CDR3 size: 15 residues. The CDR3 region is CASSATGSTNEKLFF. The CDR3 DNA sequence: TGTGCCAGCAGCGCTACAGGGTCAACTAATGAAAAACTGTTTTTT.

The chain joins TRBV7-2 to TRBJ2-7; 11 bases agree with TRBD2. With V trimmed by 3 bases and J by 6 bases, 1 base remained unmatched. Germline loops: CDR1 SGHTA, CDR2 FQGNSA. This CDR3 comprises 13 residues. The CDR3 DNA reads as TGTGCCAGCAGCTTTCTAGCGGGAGGCGAGCAGTACGTC. It encodes CASSFLAGGEQYV.

This chain links TRBV7-2 with TRBJ1-2, with a tentative D call TRBD1 (5 bases). The CDR3 is 16 residues long. Germline V lookup: CDR1 SGHTA, CDR2 FQGNSA. V lost 5 bases and J lost 5, with 21 bases in between. CDR3 coding DNA: TGTGCCAGCAGCGCTAGGGCTGCAGGTCGGGGGTATGGCTACACCTTC. Its translation: CASSARAAGRGYGYTF.